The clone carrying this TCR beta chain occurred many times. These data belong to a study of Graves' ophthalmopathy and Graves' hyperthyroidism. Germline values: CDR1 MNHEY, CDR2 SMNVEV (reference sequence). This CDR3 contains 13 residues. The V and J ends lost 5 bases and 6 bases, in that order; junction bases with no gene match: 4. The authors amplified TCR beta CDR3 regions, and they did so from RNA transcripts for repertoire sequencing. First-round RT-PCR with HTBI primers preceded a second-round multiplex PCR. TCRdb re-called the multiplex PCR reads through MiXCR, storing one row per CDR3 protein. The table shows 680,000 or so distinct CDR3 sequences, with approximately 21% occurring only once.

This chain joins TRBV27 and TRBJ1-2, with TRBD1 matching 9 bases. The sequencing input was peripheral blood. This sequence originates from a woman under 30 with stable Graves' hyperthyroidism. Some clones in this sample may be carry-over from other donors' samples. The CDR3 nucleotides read TGTGCCAGCAGTCTAAACAGGGGGCATGGCTACACCTTC. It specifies CASSLNRGHGYTF.